This TCR beta chain was sequenced during a study of cytomegalovirus exposure and HLA in healthy donors. Study-wide results and limits: The study flagged 150 to 200 TCR beta chains as cytomegalovirus-associated.

With respect to this clone: The antigen remains undetermined.

Vbeta (60) and Jbeta (13) primers were used in the PCR. Using immunoSEQ multiplex PCR, the repertoire was profiled, and TCRdb retains in-frame clones only, with some absent. The sample comprises 160,000 or so clones, around 77% of which are singletons, and over 2% rests with the top ten. V lost 8 bases and J lost 1, with 14 bases in between. This CDR3 is built from 14 residues. The germline V gene encodes CDR1 MNHNS and CDR2 SASEGT. The genes are TRBV6-1 and TRBJ1-1, with no clear D. Sequencing was done on a sample of PBMCs. The origin of this receptor is a man aged 60 to 75 in good health and CMV-seronegative. The chain's CDR3 is CASPLPEANTEAFF. The CDR3 DNA sequence: TGTGCCAGCCCACTCCCCGAAGCGAACACTGAAGCTTTCTTT.